The clone carrying this T cell receptor (beta chain) was seen a handful of times. The record originates from a study of T-cell reconstitution after alpha-beta-depleted transplantation in children. Using unique molecular identifiers, the investigators prepared the TCRbeta library. TCRdb recomputed calls from the PCR reads with MiXCR, one row per CDR3 protein. The sample lists about 500,000 distinct CDR3 sequences, 32% seen once, with around 2.4% in the top ten. Sequenced here: PBMCs from the stem cell graft donor, sampled from the stem cell graft. The TCR sequence derives from a human donor who donated a stem cell graft to a child with aplastic anemia.

Here the CDR3 reads CASGIRTGELFF. CDR3 bases: TGTGCTAGTGGCATTCGAACCGGGGAGCTGTTTTTT. The gene calls are TRBV12-5 and TRBJ2-2; no clear D. The CDR3 has 12 amino acids. The V and J ends lost 6 bases and 5 bases respectively, with 7 bases between them. The germline CDR1 and CDR2 sequences are LGHNT and FRNRAP. Supplemented by reference TRBV12-5 and TRBJ2-2, the full variable domain reads DARVTQTPRHKVTEMGQEVTMRCQPILGHNTVFWYRQTMMQGLELLAYFRNRAPLDDSGMPKDRFSAEMPDATLATLKIQPSEPRDSAVYFCASGIRTGELFFGEGSRLTVL.